This is a list of T cell receptor beta chains from one sample in a study of response to subunit inactivated influenza vaccine. One entry per CDR3 protein, called by TCRdb with MiXCR from the RT-PCR reads. The data show about 480,000 distinct CDR3 sequences, about an eighth seen once. The sequencing used PBMCs from blood, collected 45 days after vaccination. These receptors came from a man aged 50-60 years who received an inactivated influenza vaccine. The conserved cysteine and the conserved F or W are not part of the CDR3 here. Fields, in order: CDR3 protein, clone size, J gene, V gene. Clone size is stated in some rows and not others, as once, few, many or a class when expanded.

CDR3aa: ASSSPRTGSSYNEQF
abundance: .
j_gene: TRBJ2-1
v_gene: TRBV7-9

CDR3aa: SARGRGQGGYT
abundance: few
j_gene: TRBJ1-2
v_gene: TRBV20-1

CDR3aa: ASSPPEDRVNEQF
abundance: many
j_gene: TRBJ2-1
v_gene: TRBV18

CDR3aa: ASSLMDRGNIQY
abundance: .
j_gene: TRBJ2-4
v_gene: TRBV28

CDR3aa: ASSHRGSQETQY
abundance: .
j_gene: TRBJ2-5
v_gene: TRBV3-1

CDR3aa: ASSPGGVGGMTEAF
abundance: .
j_gene: TRBJ1-1
v_gene: TRBV5-1

CDR3aa: SAGRGSANEKLF
abundance: .
j_gene: TRBJ1-4
v_gene: TRBV20-1

CDR3aa: ASSQGQQGQETQY
abundance: .
j_gene: TRBJ2-5
v_gene: TRBV4-3

CDR3aa: ASSLVPSAGELF
abundance: many
j_gene: TRBJ2-2
v_gene: TRBV7-2

CDR3aa: ASSYGRGDEQF
abundance: .
j_gene: TRBJ2-1
v_gene: TRBV6-6

CDR3aa: ASSSRQGSGPDTQY
abundance: many
j_gene: TRBJ2-3
v_gene: TRBV28

CDR3aa: ASSQDLIGGNTIY
abundance: .
j_gene: TRBJ1-3
v_gene: TRBV3-1

CDR3aa: SAGTSGRDDEQY
abundance: .
j_gene: TRBJ2-7
v_gene: TRBV20-1

CDR3aa: AWSVRRAFIGPETQY
abundance: .
j_gene: TRBJ2-5
v_gene: TRBV30

CDR3aa: SVSRGTGAIYEQY
abundance: many
j_gene: TRBJ2-7
v_gene: TRBV29-1

CDR3aa: ASKGLVGEQF
abundance: few
j_gene: TRBJ2-1
v_gene: TRBV6-4

CDR3aa: ASSLTGVGYNEQF
abundance: .
j_gene: TRBJ2-1
v_gene: TRBV7-3

CDR3aa: ASSLSGGDTGELF
abundance: few
j_gene: TRBJ2-2
v_gene: TRBV7-7

CDR3aa: ASSFYRDYGYT
abundance: .
j_gene: TRBJ1-2
v_gene: TRBV7-9

CDR3aa: AISGMRGSSTDTQY
abundance: few
j_gene: TRBJ2-3
v_gene: TRBV10-3

CDR3aa: AISEGNSPLH
abundance: many
j_gene: TRBJ1-6
v_gene: TRBV10-3

CDR3aa: ASSYYRQGVNEQY
abundance: .
j_gene: TRBJ2-7
v_gene: TRBV6-5

CDR3aa: ASSDQEVAGHFLGGTDTQY
abundance: few
j_gene: TRBJ2-3
v_gene: TRBV28

CDR3aa: ASSYSQGGTEAF
abundance: .
j_gene: TRBJ1-1
v_gene: TRBV6-5

CDR3aa: ATSGRTGSEQY
abundance: few
j_gene: TRBJ2-7
v_gene: TRBV15

CDR3aa: ATDSGGNNEQF
abundance: many
j_gene: TRBJ2-1
v_gene: TRBV24-1

CDR3aa: ASSYSRGTSSGNTIY
abundance: .
j_gene: TRBJ1-3
v_gene: TRBV6-5

CDR3aa: ASSFSLSEQY
abundance: many
j_gene: TRBJ2-7
v_gene: TRBV12-3/TRBV12-4

CDR3aa: ASTRDGHNSPLH
abundance: few
j_gene: TRBJ1-6
v_gene: TRBV6-1

CDR3aa: ASSFRGYNEQF
abundance: few
j_gene: TRBJ2-1
v_gene: TRBV6-5

CDR3aa: ASSIFSTDTQY
abundance: few
j_gene: TRBJ2-3
v_gene: TRBV11-2

CDR3aa: ASSSGTGPNQPQH
abundance: few
j_gene: TRBJ1-5
v_gene: TRBV7-2

CDR3aa: ASSLAATEGNTIY
abundance: .
j_gene: TRBJ1-3
v_gene: TRBV5-1

CDR3aa: ASSSTGILSGANVLT
abundance: .
j_gene: TRBJ2-6
v_gene: TRBV12-3/TRBV12-4

CDR3aa: ASSEAPGPTYEQY
abundance: few
j_gene: TRBJ2-7
v_gene: TRBV5-6

CDR3aa: SGTGGNEQF
abundance: many
j_gene: TRBJ2-1
v_gene: TRBV20-1

CDR3aa: ASSLMRGVIQETQY
abundance: many
j_gene: TRBJ2-5
v_gene: TRBV12-3/TRBV12-4

CDR3aa: ASSLEGWNYEQY
abundance: few
j_gene: TRBJ2-7
v_gene: TRBV5-1

CDR3aa: ASSDRGSRTDTQY
abundance: .
j_gene: TRBJ2-3
v_gene: TRBV5-1

CDR3aa: ASSSDGSSYEQY
abundance: .
j_gene: TRBJ2-7
v_gene: TRBV11-3

CDR3aa: ASSYSGPPGEKLF
abundance: few
j_gene: TRBJ1-4
v_gene: TRBV6-5

CDR3aa: SARGSNQPQH
abundance: many
j_gene: TRBJ1-5
v_gene: TRBV20-1

CDR3aa: ASSHRRGYEQY
abundance: many
j_gene: TRBJ2-7
v_gene: TRBV4-3

CDR3aa: ATGVSAGQPQH
abundance: .
j_gene: TRBJ1-5
v_gene: TRBV15

CDR3aa: ASSLVGRGAF
abundance: .
j_gene: TRBJ1-1
v_gene: TRBV12-3/TRBV12-4

CDR3aa: ASSPRVDTGELF
abundance: few
j_gene: TRBJ2-2
v_gene: TRBV18

CDR3aa: ASSELTEAF
abundance: few
j_gene: TRBJ1-1
v_gene: TRBV10-2

CDR3aa: ASSESSYGVGVLRQPQH
abundance: few
j_gene: TRBJ1-5
v_gene: TRBV10-2

CDR3aa: SAPNPGTGNTEAF
abundance: few
j_gene: TRBJ1-1
v_gene: TRBV20-1

CDR3aa: SASGRANTGELF
abundance: .
j_gene: TRBJ2-2
v_gene: TRBV20-1

CDR3aa: ASSSADEQF
abundance: few
j_gene: TRBJ2-1
v_gene: TRBV7-2

CDR3aa: ASARDTAYEQY
abundance: .
j_gene: TRBJ2-7
v_gene: TRBV5-1

CDR3aa: SATAGYWENTGELF
abundance: few
j_gene: TRBJ2-2
v_gene: TRBV20-1

CDR3aa: ASSPMQRRGSYGELF
abundance: .
j_gene: TRBJ2-2
v_gene: TRBV18

CDR3aa: ASSPNIGSGANVLT
abundance: .
j_gene: TRBJ2-6
v_gene: TRBV12-3/TRBV12-4

CDR3aa: ASSDGQGARYEQY
abundance: few
j_gene: TRBJ2-7
v_gene: TRBV4-1

CDR3aa: ASSDRGRGSPLH
abundance: many
j_gene: TRBJ1-6
v_gene: TRBV4-2

CDR3aa: ASSFGGGQSYEQY
abundance: few
j_gene: TRBJ2-7
v_gene: TRBV4-3

CDR3aa: ASSQDQGSQRF
abundance: many
j_gene: TRBJ2-1
v_gene: TRBV4-3